This T cell receptor beta chain was captured in a study of shared clonotypes between healthy human individuals. V was cut by 2 bases and J by 4 bases, with 11 bases left in between. Germline values: CDR1 MDHEN, CDR2 SYDVKM. This CDR3 is 14 amino acids long. The method was immunoSEQ multiplex PCR; TCRdb's version includes in-frame clones alone and lacks a portion of them. This table holds about 2 million clones, about 95% found once. In regard to this clone: Antigen: not known.

Whole-study results and caveats: Non-shared clonotypes had lower generation probabilities than those shared by all four donors. The sampled material consisted only of blood, and tissue repertoires are likely to differ.

Sequenced material: naive CD4+ T cells sorted from blood. The sample's subset: CD45RA+ positively selected. The chain links TRBV28 to TRBJ1-2, with unresolved D. This receptor was identified in a man between 18 and 35 years old in good health. The CDR3 protein is CASSLIPAVYGYTF. CDR3 sequence (DNA): TGTGCCAGCAGTTTAATACCGGCAGTCTATGGCTACACCTTC.